This is a list of T cell receptor beta chains from one sample in a study of blood T cells in healthy people across ages. TCRdb redid the calling of the 5' RACE reads with MiXCR, one entry per CDR3 protein. Altogether 450,000 to 700,000 distinct CDR3 sequences are present, about 26% being singletons, with the ten largest covering about 18%. Specimen: blood. The receptors come from a woman in her 70s in good health. Both conserved end residues are part of each CDR3. D genes are given only for firm matches. Size values are once, few and many counts, or a class for expanded clones, and some rows have none.

D gene: -
J gene: TRBJ2-5
V gene: TRBV7-7
clone size: few
CDR3 DNA: TGTGCTAGCAGCTTATTGGGCGGAAATCAAGGAAAGACCCAGTACTTC
CDR3 protein: CASSLLGGNQGKTQYF

D gene: -
J gene: TRBJ1-2
V gene: TRBV10-3
clone size: few
CDR3 DNA: TGTGCCATCAGTGAGGACGGATCTAACTATGGCTACACCTTC
CDR3 protein: CAISEDGSNYGYTF

D gene: TRBD1
J gene: TRBJ1-3
V gene: TRBV7-7
clone size: few
CDR3 DNA: TGTGCTAGCAGCTCGGGACAGGGGAACACCATATATTTT
CDR3 protein: CASSSGQGNTIYF

D gene: TRBD2
J gene: TRBJ2-1
V gene: TRBV12-3/TRBV12-4
clone size: -
CDR3 DNA: TGTGCCAGCAGTCCCCTAACGGGGGGGTACAATGAGCAGTTCTTC
CDR3 protein: CASSPLTGGYNEQFF

D gene: -
J gene: TRBJ1-2
V gene: TRBV7-2
clone size: -
CDR3 DNA: TGTGCCAGCAGCTATGGAGACTTCTATGGCTACACCTTC
CDR3 protein: CASSYGDFYGYTF

D gene: TRBD1
J gene: TRBJ2-5
V gene: TRBV5-1
clone size: -
CDR3 DNA: TGCGCCAGCAGCTTTAGGACAGGGCAGGGAGAGACCCAGTACTTC
CDR3 protein: CASSFRTGQGETQYF

D gene: -
J gene: TRBJ2-4
V gene: TRBV6-4
clone size: many
CDR3 DNA: TGTGCCAGCAGTGATCGCTTTCCTGGTAAAAACATTCAGTACTTC
CDR3 protein: CASSDRFPGKNIQYF

D gene: -
J gene: TRBJ2-5
V gene: TRBV18
clone size: many
CDR3 DNA: TGTGCCAGCTCTCTACAGGGAAGTCAAGAGACCCAGTACTTC
CDR3 protein: CASSLQGSQETQYF

D gene: -
J gene: TRBJ1-2
V gene: TRBV7-2
clone size: few
CDR3 DNA: TGTGCCAGCAGCCCCCTTGGACGGACTAACTATGGCTACACCTTC
CDR3 protein: CASSPLGRTNYGYTF

D gene: TRBD1
J gene: TRBJ2-1
V gene: TRBV25-1
clone size: -
CDR3 DNA: TGTGCCAGCAGTTCGTTGGGACAGGGATCTTGGAATGAGCAGTTCTTC
CDR3 protein: CASSSLGQGSWNEQFF

D gene: -
J gene: TRBJ2-2
V gene: TRBV7-2
clone size: few
CDR3 DNA: TGTGCCAGCAGCATAGGTCCGACCGGGGAGCTGTTTTTT
CDR3 protein: CASSIGPTGELFF

D gene: -
J gene: TRBJ1-1
V gene: TRBV2
clone size: -
CDR3 DNA: TGTGCCAGCAAGGTTGGGGGTACTGAAGCTTTCTTT
CDR3 protein: CASKVGGTEAFF

D gene: -
J gene: TRBJ2-5
V gene: TRBV5-1
clone size: -
CDR3 DNA: TGCGCCAGCAGCACTGACCCACGGGAGACCCAGTACTTC
CDR3 protein: CASSTDPRETQYF

D gene: -
J gene: TRBJ1-2
V gene: TRBV29-1
clone size: few
CDR3 DNA: TGCAGCGCCGATGAGGGAGGGGCAGCGAACTATGGCTACACCTTC
CDR3 protein: CSADEGGAANYGYTF

D gene: TRBD1
J gene: TRBJ2-1
V gene: TRBV5-1
clone size: few
CDR3 DNA: TGCGCCAGCAGCCCACGGACAGGGACGCAAACGGCGAATGAGCAGTTCTTC
CDR3 protein: CASSPRTGTQTANEQFF

D gene: -
J gene: TRBJ1-4
V gene: TRBV6-1
clone size: -
CDR3 DNA: TGTGCCACGCGAAAGCAGGGAACCGGGGCGCATAATGAAAAACTGTTTTTT
CDR3 protein: CATRKQGTGAHNEKLFF

D gene: -
J gene: TRBJ2-1
V gene: TRBV19
clone size: few
CDR3 DNA: TGTGCCAGTAGGTCCCACAGGGGGGGCACTGAGCAGTTCTTC
CDR3 protein: CASRSHRGGTEQFF

D gene: -
J gene: TRBJ2-7
V gene: TRBV7-2
clone size: few
CDR3 DNA: TGTGCCAGCAGCCAAGGGGCAGGCACCTACGAGCAGTACTTC
CDR3 protein: CASSQGAGTYEQYF

D gene: -
J gene: TRBJ2-5
V gene: TRBV5-1
clone size: -
CDR3 DNA: TGCGCCAGCAGCTTTACGGGACTTAAACAAGAGACCCAGTACTTC
CDR3 protein: CASSFTGLKQETQYF

D gene: -
J gene: TRBJ1-1
V gene: TRBV7-2
clone size: -
CDR3 DNA: TGTGCCAGCAGCATCGGACAAGCCAACACTGAAGCTTTCTTT
CDR3 protein: CASSIGQANTEAFF

D gene: -
J gene: TRBJ1-3
V gene: TRBV7-8
clone size: -
CDR3 DNA: TGTGCCAGCAGCTTGATAGGGGGATCTGGAAACACCATATATTTT
CDR3 protein: CASSLIGGSGNTIYF

D gene: -
J gene: TRBJ2-4
V gene: TRBV5-1
clone size: -
CDR3 DNA: TGCGCCAGCAGCTTGGAACCCGCCCACATTCAGTACTTC
CDR3 protein: CASSLEPAHIQYF

D gene: TRBD2
J gene: TRBJ2-1
V gene: TRBV5-1
clone size: -
CDR3 DNA: TGCGCCAGCAGCTTGTTAGCGGGAACCCACAATGAGCAGTTCTTC
CDR3 protein: CASSLLAGTHNEQFF

D gene: -
J gene: TRBJ1-1
V gene: TRBV10-3
clone size: few
CDR3 DNA: TGTGCCATCAGCGAACGGATTATGAACACTGAAGCTTTCTTT
CDR3 protein: CAISERIMNTEAFF

D gene: -
J gene: TRBJ2-5
V gene: TRBV5-4
clone size: few
CDR3 DNA: TGTGCCAGCAGCTTGTCGCCAGCCAAAGAGACCCAGTACTTC
CDR3 protein: CASSLSPAKETQYF

D gene: -
J gene: TRBJ2-4
V gene: TRBV2
clone size: once
CDR3 DNA: TGTGCCAGCAGGGGGGGCAGGGCAAACAACATTCAGTACTTC
CDR3 protein: CASRGGRANNIQYF

D gene: -
J gene: TRBJ2-7
V gene: TRBV4-3
clone size: -
CDR3 DNA: TGCGCCAGCAGCCAAGCGGGTGGGAGCTCCTACGAGCAGTACTTC
CDR3 protein: CASSQAGGSSYEQYF

D gene: -
J gene: TRBJ2-1
V gene: TRBV6-2/TRBV6-3
clone size: -
CDR3 DNA: TGTGCCAGCAGTTACCCGACCTATGAGCAGTTCTTC
CDR3 protein: CASSYPTYEQFF

D gene: TRBD2
J gene: TRBJ2-5
V gene: TRBV5-1
clone size: few
CDR3 DNA: TGCGCCAGCAGCTTGCCCAGCGGGGCCTTACCTTTCTTAGAGACCCAGTACTTC
CDR3 protein: CASSLPSGALPFLETQYF

D gene: TRBD2
J gene: TRBJ2-1
V gene: TRBV29-1
clone size: few
CDR3 DNA: TGCAGCGGCGGACTAGCGGGGGCCTTGGATGAGCAGTTCTTC
CDR3 protein: CSGGLAGALDEQFF

D gene: -
J gene: TRBJ2-2
V gene: TRBV7-6
clone size: few
CDR3 DNA: TGTGCCAGCAGCTTAGTCGAAAACACCGGGGAGCTGTTTTTT
CDR3 protein: CASSLVENTGELFF

D gene: -
J gene: TRBJ1-4
V gene: TRBV9
clone size: few
CDR3 DNA: TGTGCCAGCAGCGGCCTCAATGAAAAACTGTTTTTT
CDR3 protein: CASSGLNEKLFF

D gene: -
J gene: TRBJ2-3
V gene: TRBV12-3/TRBV12-4
clone size: few
CDR3 DNA: TGTGCCAGCAACCCCCAGGGCGCAGATACGCAGTATTTT
CDR3 protein: CASNPQGADTQYF

D gene: TRBD1
J gene: TRBJ1-1
V gene: TRBV20-1
clone size: -
CDR3 DNA: TGCAGTGCTAGAACCCTGGACAGGGGAGGCACTGAAGCTTTCTTT
CDR3 protein: CSARTLDRGGTEAFF

D gene: TRBD2
J gene: TRBJ2-1
V gene: TRBV4-2
clone size: -
CDR3 DNA: TGTGCCAGCAGCCCCGGGGGGTTGGGTAATGAGCAGTTCTTC
CDR3 protein: CASSPGGLGNEQFF

D gene: -
J gene: TRBJ2-1
V gene: TRBV5-1
clone size: -
CDR3 DNA: TGCGCCACCGCAACACAAGGGGCTTACAATGAGCAGTTCTTC
CDR3 protein: CATATQGAYNEQFF

D gene: -
J gene: TRBJ1-1
V gene: TRBV12-3/TRBV12-4
clone size: -
CDR3 DNA: TGTGCCAGCAGACTCCGGGACACAAGGAACACTGAAGCTTTCTTT
CDR3 protein: CASRLRDTRNTEAFF

D gene: -
J gene: TRBJ2-1
V gene: TRBV29-1
clone size: -
CDR3 DNA: TGCAGCGTTGAAATGGGGGATGAGCAGTTCTTC
CDR3 protein: CSVEMGDEQFF

D gene: TRBD1
J gene: TRBJ2-1
V gene: TRBV10-3
clone size: -
CDR3 DNA: TGTGCCATCAGTGGTGGCAGGGGGTACAATGAGCAGTTCTTC
CDR3 protein: CAISGGRGYNEQFF

D gene: TRBD2
J gene: TRBJ2-1
V gene: TRBV9
clone size: few
CDR3 DNA: TGTGCCAGCAGCGTTGAGGGAGGGCGGGACAATGAGCAGTTCTTC
CDR3 protein: CASSVEGGRDNEQFF

D gene: TRBD2
J gene: TRBJ2-1
V gene: TRBV24-1
clone size: -
CDR3 DNA: TGTGCCACCAGTGATCCCACCGGGACTAGCCTCCTAGAGCAGTTCTTC
CDR3 protein: CATSDPTGTSLLEQFF

D gene: TRBD1
J gene: TRBJ2-1
V gene: TRBV7-9
clone size: -
CDR3 DNA: TGTGCCAGCAGCTTGGTATCCGGGACAGGGAAAAGGTTCTTC
CDR3 protein: CASSLVSGTGKRFF

D gene: -
J gene: TRBJ2-4
V gene: TRBV12-3/TRBV12-4
clone size: few
CDR3 DNA: TGTGCCAGCAGTTTAGGAGGCAGGGTGATAAACATTCAGTACTTC
CDR3 protein: CASSLGGRVINIQYF

D gene: -
J gene: TRBJ2-1
V gene: TRBV30
clone size: -
CDR3 DNA: TGTGCCTGGAGTCGGATTGGTAGGGGTGAGCAGTTCTTC
CDR3 protein: CAWSRIGRGEQFF

D gene: -
J gene: TRBJ1-6
V gene: TRBV5-1
clone size: -
CDR3 DNA: TGCGCCAGCAGCTTGGATCCGGAATCACCCCTCCACTTT
CDR3 protein: CASSLDPESPLHF

D gene: -
J gene: TRBJ2-7
V gene: TRBV6-1
clone size: few
CDR3 DNA: TGTGCCAGCAGTGAGAGGCAGGGCTACGAGCAGTACTTC
CDR3 protein: CASSERQGYEQYF

D gene: -
J gene: TRBJ2-5
V gene: TRBV20-1
clone size: -
CDR3 DNA: TGCAGAGAGGGTGGGGTATCCAGGGAGACCCAGTACTTC
CDR3 protein: CREGGVSRETQYF

D gene: -
J gene: TRBJ2-4
V gene: TRBV4-1
clone size: -
CDR3 DNA: TGCGCCAGCAGCCAAGATGAGGGCAGTACCATTCTAGCCAAAAACATTCAGTACTTC
CDR3 protein: CASSQDEGSTILAKNIQYF

D gene: -
J gene: TRBJ2-2
V gene: TRBV4-3
clone size: -
CDR3 DNA: TGCGCCAGCAGCCGGGACTTTTGGGACGGGGAGCTGTTTTTT
CDR3 protein: CASSRDFWDGELFF

D gene: -
J gene: TRBJ2-2
V gene: TRBV20-1
clone size: -
CDR3 DNA: TGCAGTGCTAGAGAAGGAGGGGGGGCCGCCGGGGAGCTGTTTTTT
CDR3 protein: CSAREGGGAAGELFF

D gene: -
J gene: TRBJ1-1
V gene: TRBV29-1
clone size: few
CDR3 DNA: TGCAGCGCGACGAACACTGAAGCTTTCTTT
CDR3 protein: CSATNTEAFF

D gene: -
J gene: TRBJ2-7
V gene: TRBV7-2
clone size: few
CDR3 DNA: TGTGCCAGCAGCCCTCATCGTGGGACCTACGAGCAGTACTTC
CDR3 protein: CASSPHRGTYEQYF